This record looks at one T cell receptor (beta chain) sequence and its context. The antigen this receptor binds is unknown. No base-level quality is on record; no much larger clone is a single base apart. The method behind the library was the immunoSEQ multiplex PCR assay. A mixture of 60 forward primers for TCR Vbeta segments and 13 reverse primers for TCR Jbeta segments was used in the multiplex PCR. Amplification of the CDR3 region of rearranged TCR beta genes was performed with a multiplex PCR assay on genomic DNA. Amplified TCR beta libraries were sequenced as 87-base-pair reads on the Illumina HiSeq System. From the authors' description of their analysis: A later analysis counted about 76 million unique TCR beta chains across the 650 to 800 repertoires, and around 9.9 million of these chains were shared by at least two donors. Raw reads were error-corrected and collapsed into unique sequences with a nearest-neighbor algorithm that merged closely related sequences to remove PCR and sequencing errors. To assign V, D and J gene segments, CDR3 sequences were aligned to IMGT reference sequences. Each retained sequence needed at least a six-nucleotide match to both a V gene segment and a J gene segment. A rearrangement was called productive if the CDR3 had no stop codons and remained in frame with V and J, and every other rearrangement was called non-productive. Following IMGT convention, CDR3 was defined as the stretch from the second conserved V-encoded cysteine to the conserved J-encoded phenylalanine. The earlier analysis of about 610 of the donors excluded sequences that lacked an unambiguous match to a single V gene segment. An earlier analysis of roughly 590 of the donors called V segments functional above 56.7% productive rearrangements and segregating when the between-donor standard deviation exceeded 5%. A statistical classification framework was built to diagnose cytomegalovirus status from the catalog of TCR beta chain sequences. V and J gene assignment, in a later analysis, came from comparing TCR nucleotide sequences with IMGT/GENE-DB human TR gene sequences. In a later analysis, CDR3 sequences and most-parsimonious VDJ recombination scenarios were assigned using the TCRdist pipeline. In a later analysis, each TCR beta chain was defined by its CDR3 amino acid sequence together with its V-gene family, and reads lacking a unique V-gene family were excluded. To address suspected cross-contamination and a sequencing artifact, a later analysis removed around 590 highly shared, low-generation-probability nucleotide sequences. For each public chain, a later analysis derived a clonal expansion index from normalized ranks of inferred template counts within each repertoire. In a later analysis, generation probabilities were computed using a VDJ recombination model fitted to out-of-frame rearrangements, and the results were checked against IGoR. In a later analysis, hypergeometric tests were used to score TCR-TCR, TCR-HLA and TCR-CMV co-occurrence, with a repertoire-size bias correction applied to TCR pairs. A later analysis estimated false discovery rates by permuting HLA or CMV assignments 20 times. A later analysis grouped co-occurring TCRs with DBSCAN, adding TCRdist sequence similarity when clustering within HLA-allele-positive subsets. Repertoires with fewer than 30,000 or more than 120,000 public chains were left out of co-occurrence clustering, as were roughly five repertoires with anomalous nucleotide sharing. Drawn from immuneACCESS, this table holds only the in-frame rearrangements with V and J called that TCRdb kept. Clones are partly lost; checked studies trace under half to an unresolved V gene and leave the rest unexplained. From that table come the V and J calls and clone size; the DNA was used to work out D and trimming. The sample table lists approximately 92,000 clones, 60% to 85% of them with a count of one. Together, the top ten hold approximately 7.4% of the sample.

This entry belongs to a study of cytomegalovirus exposure and HLA in healthy donors (dated by TCRdb to about 2017). General notes on the study: An earlier analysis of some 600 of the donors reported 250 to 350 Gb of sequence data and 117 million unique TCR beta sequences obtained from around 190 million T cells. The T cell repertoires of under 750 subjects were profiled by immunosequencing and related to cytomegalovirus serostatus. Besides the first cohort of under 700 subjects, a separate validation cohort made up of roughly 120 different subjects was used. In an earlier analysis of about 590 of the donors, high-throughput TCR beta sequencing was used to judge whether each TCR beta V gene segment behaved as functional or pseudogenic. The later analysis used no new phenotypic data to find candidate immune exposures, relying instead on TCR beta sequences and their occurrence across donors. Typing coverage varied by locus: about 629-640 donors for A, B, C, DRB1 and DQB1; roughly 510 for DQA1; about 590 for DPA1; more than 450 for DPB1. HLA typing included class I and class II loci at four-digit resolution. The study aimed to test whether signatures of past pathogen exposure could be identified by cataloging public T cell receptors. Donor age, sex, ethnicity and CMV serostatus were compiled alongside the repertoire data. On average, 235,054 unique TCR beta nucleotide sequences were sequenced per donor among some 430 genotyped donors of the cohort, with roughly 18% of those sequences being non-productive. To predict cytomegalovirus infection status, the study brought together high-throughput TCR immunosequencing, statistical association of individual TCRs with disease status, and machine learning. A later analysis re-analyzed previously published TCR beta repertoires from 660 or so donors and added high-resolution HLA genotyping to study TCR occurrence patterns. Approximately 330 gigabases of sequencing data and approximately 92 million unique TCR sequences made up an early release that covered approximately 620 HLA-typed donors. The genetic ancestry cluster associated with self-reported Caucasian donors included approximately 85% of the approximately 410 genotyped donors. All discovery cohort repertoires had been generated using a single sequencing platform. Genome-wide SNP genotypes for about 65% of the 666 donors were used in a later genetic analysis, which treated that subset as a discovery cohort. Five DR-DQ haplotypes were treated as single units for association and clustering because of strong linkage in the cohort. What the study reported, not specific to this receptor: Broadly in line with IMGT annotations, most TCR beta V segments showed up in productive rearrangements about 87% or about 30% of the time in an earlier analysis of several hundred of the donors. A group of highly shared sequence variants was considered likely to be a technical artifact of the sequencing pipeline. Sequencing depth was assumed to be roughly uniform across donors in the presence/absence analyses, though that assumption may not hold. A later analysis found that HLA-associated TCR beta chains were more clonally expanded and had lower generation probabilities than equally common non-associated chains. A further reported finding was that TCR beta sequences accurately predicted the HLA-A and HLA-B alleles for most subjects in the first cohort. This cohort had only TCR beta chains sequenced, and the lack of alpha or paired-chain data limited which features could be detected. Compared with the 666-donor mean, donors in an Asian-associated ancestry cluster had fewer N-insertions in productive TCRs, according to a later genetic analysis. According to a later analysis, parvovirus B19, influenza, CMV and Epstein-Barr virus appeared linked to several top co-occurrence clusters. Some IMGT-functional V segments, including TRBV6-2 and TRBV6-3, could not be told apart with the 87-base-pair reads, so those segments were excluded. Assigning TCR associations to individual alleles was difficult when HLA alleles, especially DR and DQ, strongly co-occurred. It was suggested by the authors that the approach could potentially be generalized to other disease states and immunological phenotypes. Most TCR sequences were observed very rarely across donors, whereas some public TCRs were present in many individuals. The earlier analysis of a few hundred of the donors excluded 15 to 20 rarely observed V segments, including chromosome 9 orphons, because counts were too low. A later genetic analysis associated a missense DCLRE1C variant with V-gene and J-gene trimming of TCR beta chains, and an independent cohort replicated the association. A later analysis found that most CMV-associated TCR beta chains appeared HLA-restricted, with HLA associations seemingly driven largely by CMV exposure. Linkage disequilibrium might explain the correlated functional status among segregating V segments, but an unknown experimental factor could not be excluded. Three of the identified cytomegalovirus-associated TCR beta chains were confirmed in vitro to be specific for cytomegalovirus antigens. Because HLA typing was missing for some donors at each locus, association tests included only the typed subset. In a later analysis, about 17,000 TCR beta sequences were associated with specific HLA alleles at a false discovery rate of 0.05. In the study, approximately 150 TCR beta chains were listed as associated with cytomegalovirus. According to a later analysis, TCR association rates differed among HLA loci, with DRB1 alleles showing the most associated TCRs and HLA-C alleles showing the fewest. The classifier was reported to diagnose cytomegalovirus status with high specificity and sensitivity in both the original and validation cohorts. Immune exposure information for the cohort was limited to CMV serostatus.

V is cut back by 8 bases and J by 5 bases, with 7 bases in the junction unmatched. The germline V gene supplies CDR1 MDHEN and CDR2 SYDVKM. From the cysteine up to the phenylalanine, the CDR3 has a length of 14 residues. Solely the CDR3 DNA is kept, with 42 bases framed from the first base. The cohort comprised more than 550 healthy bone marrow donors. All cohort members were sampled while nominally healthy, although unrecorded immune exposures were likely present. The donor tested CMV seropositive, placing the donor among the 250 to 350 seropositive members of the cohort. Every donor gave a peripheral blood sample, and the peripheral blood mononuclear cells from that sample were used for TCR beta sequencing. The Qiagen DNeasy Blood Extraction Kit was used to extract genomic DNA from the blood cell samples.

Material for sequencing was PBMCs. This sequence uses TRBV28 and TRBJ1-5, and TRBD1 aligns with 9 junction nucleotides. The sequence was collected from a man aged 45 to 65 in good health and CMV-seropositive. The CDR3 in this case is CASRYGTGYQPQHF. The nucleotides are TGTGCCAGCCGATACGGGACAGGGTATCAGCCCCAGCATTTT.